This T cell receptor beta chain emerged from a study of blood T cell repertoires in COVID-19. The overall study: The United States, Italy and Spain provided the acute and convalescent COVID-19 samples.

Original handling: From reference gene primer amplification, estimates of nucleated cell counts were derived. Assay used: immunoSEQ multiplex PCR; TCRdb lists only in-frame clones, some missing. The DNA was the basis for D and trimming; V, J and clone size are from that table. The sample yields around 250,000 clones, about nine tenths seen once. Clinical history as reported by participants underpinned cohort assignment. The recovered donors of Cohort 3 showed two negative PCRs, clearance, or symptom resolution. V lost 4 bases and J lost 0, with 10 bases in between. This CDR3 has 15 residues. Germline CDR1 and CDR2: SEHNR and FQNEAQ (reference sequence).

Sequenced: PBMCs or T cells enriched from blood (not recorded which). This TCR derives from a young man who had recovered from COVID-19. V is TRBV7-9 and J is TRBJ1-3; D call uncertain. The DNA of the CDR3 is TGTGCCAGCAGCTCTGACATTAGCTCTGGAAACACCATATATTTT. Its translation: CASSSDISSGNTIYF.